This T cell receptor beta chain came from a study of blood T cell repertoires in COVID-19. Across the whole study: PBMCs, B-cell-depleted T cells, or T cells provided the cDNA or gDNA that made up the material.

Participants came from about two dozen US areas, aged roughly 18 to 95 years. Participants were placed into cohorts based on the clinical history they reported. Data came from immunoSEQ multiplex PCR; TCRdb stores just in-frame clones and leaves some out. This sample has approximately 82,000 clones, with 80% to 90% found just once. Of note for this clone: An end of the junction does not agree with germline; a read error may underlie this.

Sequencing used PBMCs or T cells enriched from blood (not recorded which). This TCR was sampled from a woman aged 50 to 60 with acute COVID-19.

CDR3 amino acids: CASSPVSDAKRFF. In DNA form, the CDR3 reads TGTGCCAGCAGCCCCGTTTCAGATGCTAAGCGGTTTTTT. V is TRBV12-3 or TRBV12-4 and J is TRBJ2-3; tentative D call: TRBD2 (5 bases). The length of the CDR3 is 13 residues.